This is a list of T cell receptor beta chains from one sample in a study of human T cells and chemical hapten exposure. TCRdb re-analysed the RACE reads in MiXCR, keeping a single row per CDR3 protein. The sample has about 85,000 distinct CDR3 sequences, around a tenth seen once. This specimen consisted of whole blood, obtained in connection with sensitization to the hapten diphenylcyclopropenone (DPC). These TCRs come from a young man with alopecia areata. Some clones in this sample may be carry-over from other donors' samples. The CDR3 runs from the conserved cysteine through the conserved F or W. The D gene is left open where the match is weak. Some rows have no size entry. The others give once, few or many, or a class for an expanded clone.

many,12,TRBJ2-7,TRBV28,NA,CASSGLSYEQYF,TGTGCCAGCAGTGGTCTCTCCTACGAGCAGTACTTC
many,16,TRBJ1-1,TRBV14,NA,CASSQAGTGSDTEAFF,TGTGCCAGCAGCCAGGCAGGAACGGGTTCAGACACTGAAGCTTTCTTT
NA,15,TRBJ1-3,TRBV28,TRBD1,CASSFPGQGGHTIYF,TGTGCCAGCAGTTTTCCAGGACAGGGGGGACACACCATATATTTT
few,15,TRBJ2-1,TRBV14,TRBD2,CASSHRRGGINEQFF,TGTGCCAGCAGCCACCGGCGGGGGGGCATAAATGAGCAGTTCTTC
NA,15,TRBJ1-1,TRBV5-1,NA,CASSLVPGGPTEAFF,TGCGCCAGCAGCTTGGTCCCCGGGGGGCCCACTGAAGCTTTCTTT
few,14,TRBJ1-3,TRBV6-6,TRBD1,CASSGTASGNTIYF,TGTGCCAGCTCGGGGACAGCTTCTGGAAACACCATATATTTT
many,15,TRBJ2-3,TRBV7-6,NA,CASRQSVPPTDTQYF,TGTGCCAGCAGACAGTCGGTTCCACCGACGGATACGCAGTATTTT
many,15,TRBJ2-2,TRBV6-2/TRBV6-3,TRBD1,CASSFTGQHTGELFF,TGTGCCAGCAGTTTCACGGGACAGCACACCGGGGAGCTGTTTTTT
few,12,TRBJ2-3,TRBV5-1,NA,CASSFSADTQYF,TGCGCCAGCAGCTTTAGCGCAGATACGCAGTATTTT
NA,17,TRBJ2-1,TRBV6-6,NA,CASSYVPGTSVYNEQFF,TGTGCCAGCAGTTATGTGCCCGGGACATCGGTCTACAATGAGCAGTTCTTC
many,13,TRBJ1-6,TRBV6-1,NA,CASTQGFYSPLHF,TGTGCCAGCACACAGGGCTTTTATTCACCCCTCCACTTT
few,14,TRBJ2-2,TRBV27,NA,CASSFYFSTGELFF,TGTGCCAGCAGTTTTTATTTCTCCACCGGGGAGCTGTTTTTT
NA,13,TRBJ1-1,TRBV10-3,TRBD1,CATTGGSNTEAFF,TGTGCCACCACAGGGGGCTCGAACACTGAAGCTTTCTTT
NA,11,TRBJ2-7,TRBV20-1,NA,CSALGTSEQYF,TGCAGTGCCCTCGGGACGAGCGAGCAGTACTTC
few,12,TRBJ1-6,TRBV29-1,NA,CSAGTYNSPLHF,TGCAGCGCCGGCACCTATAATTCACCCCTCCACTTT
few,14,TRBJ2-7,TRBV5-5,NA,CASSFGDSVYEQYF,TGTGCCAGCAGCTTCGGCGATTCGGTCTACGAGCAGTACTTC
NA,14,TRBJ1-6,TRBV7-6,TRBD1,CASSLGQGLTPLHF,TGTGCCAGCAGCTTAGGACAGGGTCTGACACCCCTCCACTTT
few,12,TRBJ1-1,TRBV18,NA,CASSPGNTEAFF,TGTGCCAGCTCACCAGGGAACACTGAAGCTTTCTTT
few,18,TRBJ1-4,TRBV18,TRBD1,CASSPGQGASATNEKLFF,TGTGCCAGCTCACCGGGACAGGGGGCGTCGGCAACTAATGAAAAACTGTTTTTT
NA,12,TRBJ2-7,TRBV14,NA,CASSQENYEQYF,TGTGCCAGCAGCCAAGAAAACTACGAGCAGTACTTC
many,16,TRBJ1-5,TRBV4-1,NA,CASSPTTLYSNQPQHF,TGCGCCAGCAGCCCCACGACGCTATATAGCAATCAGCCCCAGCATTTT
many,14,TRBJ1-1,TRBV7-3,NA,CASSRRGGNTEAFF,TGTGCCAGCAGTCGTAGGGGCGGAAACACTGAAGCTTTCTTT
many,11,TRBJ2-1,TRBV2,NA,CASSVGRVEFF,TGTGCCAGCAGTGTAGGCAGGGTGGAGTTCTTC
NA,15,TRBJ1-1,TRBV9,NA,CASSVGLGPGSEAFF,TGTGCCAGCAGCGTAGGCTTGGGCCCGGGATCTGAAGCTTTCTTT
few,14,TRBJ2-3,TRBV5-1,NA,CASSGTPSTDTQYF,TGCGCCAGCAGCGGGACACCAAGCACAGATACGCAGTATTTT
many,18,TRBJ2-1,TRBV5-6,NA,CASSLHHLPGILYNEQFF,TGTGCCAGCAGCTTGCACCATCTGCCCGGGATCCTCTACAATGAGCAGTTCTTC
many,15,TRBJ1-4,TRBV7-9,NA,CASSLSTARHEKLFF,TGTGCCAGCAGCTTATCGACAGCGAGGCATGAAAAACTGTTTTTT
many,15,TRBJ1-2,TRBV7-6,NA,CASSLAGEAFYGYTF,TGTGCCAGCAGCTTAGCGGGGGAGGCATTCTATGGCTACACCTTC
NA,16,TRBJ2-1,TRBV7-9,TRBD2,CASSPTFSGGVNEQFF,TGTGCCAGCAGCCCCACCTTCAGCGGGGGGGTCAATGAGCAGTTCTTC
many,15,TRBJ1-5,TRBV6-1,NA,CASSIRRGSNQPQHF,TGTGCCAGCAGTATCCGTAGGGGTAGCAATCAGCCCCAGCATTTT
few,15,TRBJ2-2,TRBV21-1,NA,CASSKGSGLNGELFF,TGTGCCAGCAGCAAAGGTTCCGGGTTGAACGGGGAGCTGTTTTTT
many,16,TRBJ2-5,TRBV12-3/TRBV12-4,TRBD2,CASSFVQGAREETQYF,TGTGCCAGCAGTTTTGTGCAAGGGGCGCGGGAGGAGACCCAGTACTTC
few,14,TRBJ2-7,TRBV28,NA,CASRGTRVGYEQYF,TGTGCCAGCAGAGGCACGCGGGTAGGGTACGAGCAGTACTTC
few,20,TRBJ2-4,TRBV18,TRBD1,CASSRVRDSSSIAAKNIQYF,TGTGCCAGCTCACGAGTCCGGGACAGTTCTTCGATCGCGGCCAAAAACATTCAGTACTTC
NA,17,TRBJ1-6,TRBV28,NA,CASSPRGAGINNSPLHF,TGTGCCAGCAGCCCCCGAGGGGCAGGGATAAATAATTCACCCCTCCACTTT
few,16,TRBJ2-5,TRBV9,TRBD2,CASSVQGGEGSETQYF,TGTGCCAGCAGCGTACAAGGCGGGGAGGGCTCAGAGACCCAGTACTTC
NA,15,TRBJ1-4,TRBV14,NA,CASSQDLGAEEKLFF,TGTGCCAGCAGCCAAGATTTGGGGGCAGAGGAAAAACTGTTTTTT
many,12,TRBJ1-6,TRBV28,NA,CASRAGRSPLHF,TGTGCCAGCAGGGCAGGGCGATCACCCCTCCACTTT
NA,16,TRBJ1-1,TRBV3-1,NA,CASSQAGAIMNTEAFF,TGTGCCAGCAGCCAAGCGGGGGCGATCATGAACACTGAAGCTTTCTTT
many,15,TRBJ1-2,TRBV7-8,NA,CASSTLIGGIDGYTF,TGTGCCAGCAGCACCCTTATCGGGGGCATCGATGGCTACACCTTC
few,15,TRBJ2-5,TRBV7-9,NA,CASSPPPGSGETQYF,TGTGCCAGCAGCCCACCGCCAGGGTCGGGGGAGACCCAGTACTTC
NA,13,TRBJ1-3,TRBV29-1,NA,CSVIKGSGNTIYF,TGCAGCGTCATCAAAGGCTCTGGAAACACCATATATTTT
few,14,TRBJ1-1,TRBV14,NA,CATSFRGMNTEAFF,TGTGCCACGAGCTTCAGGGGCATGAACACTGAAGCTTTCTTT
NA,14,TRBJ2-7,TRBV2,TRBD1,CASRPRDRAYEQYF,TGTGCCAGCAGGCCCCGGGACAGGGCATACGAGCAGTACTTC
NA,16,TRBJ2-3,TRBV20-1,TRBD1,CSAVNPGTGVADTQYF,TGCAGTGCTGTCAATCCAGGGACAGGGGTGGCAGATACGCAGTATTTT
many,15,TRBJ2-7,TRBV3-1,NA,CASSQDPDSSYEQYF,TGTGCCAGCAGCCAAGATCCGGACAGTTCCTACGAGCAGTACTTC